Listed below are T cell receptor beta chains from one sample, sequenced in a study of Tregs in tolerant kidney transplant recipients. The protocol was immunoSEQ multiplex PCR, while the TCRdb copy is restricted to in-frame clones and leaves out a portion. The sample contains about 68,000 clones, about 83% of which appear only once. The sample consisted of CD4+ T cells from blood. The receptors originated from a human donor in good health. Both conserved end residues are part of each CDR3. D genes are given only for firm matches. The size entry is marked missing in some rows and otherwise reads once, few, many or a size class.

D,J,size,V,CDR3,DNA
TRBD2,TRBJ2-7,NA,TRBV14,CASSQDLAGSPYF,TGTGCCAGCAGCCAAGATCTAGCGGGTTCCCCCTACTTC
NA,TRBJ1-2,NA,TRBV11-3,CASSLDGSYGYTF,TGTGCCAGCAGCTTAGACGGCAGCTATGGCTACACCTTC
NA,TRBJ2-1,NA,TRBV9,CASSVEPGNNEQFF,TGTGCCAGCAGCGTTGAACCGGGAAACAATGAGCAGTTCTTC
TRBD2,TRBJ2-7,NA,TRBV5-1,CASSFTGTSGIYEQYF,TGCGCCAGCAGCTTTACCGGGACTAGCGGCATCTACGAGCAGTACTTC
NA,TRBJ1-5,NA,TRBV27,CASSLPDGISNQPQHF,TGTGCCAGCAGTTTACCGGACGGAATAAGCAATCAGCCCCAGCATTTT
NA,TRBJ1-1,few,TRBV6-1,CASKFYLGGNTEAFF,TGTGCCAGCAAGTTTTACCTCGGGGGCAACACTGAAGCTTTCTTT
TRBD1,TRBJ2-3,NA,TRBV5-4,CASSPLARQGAAPLNTQYF,TGTGCCAGCAGCCCTTTGGCACGACAGGGGGCGGCCCCCCTGAATACGCAGTATTTT
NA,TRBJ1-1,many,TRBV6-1,CASSLRSQGGTEAFF,TGTGCCAGCAGTCTCAGGAGTCAAGGAGGCACTGAAGCTTTCTTT
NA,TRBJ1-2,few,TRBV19,CASSNLGNRRGTDYGYTF,TGTGCCAGTAGTAATTTGGGGAACCGCAGGGGTACGGACTATGGCTACACCTTC
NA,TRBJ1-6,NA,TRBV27,CASSSILGHGYNSPLHF,TGTGCCAGCAGTTCTATCCTCGGACACGGATATAATTCACCCCTCCACTTT
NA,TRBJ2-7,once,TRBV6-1,CASIGSSGILF,TGTGCCAGCATAGGGTCCAGCGGCATACTCTTC
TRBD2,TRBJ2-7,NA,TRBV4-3,CASSQGGGSLLQYF,TGCGCCAGCAGCCAAGGGGGGGGGTCCCTGCTACAGTACTTC
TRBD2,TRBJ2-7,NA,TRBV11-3,CASGEGSYEQYF,TGTGCCAGCGGGGAGGGCTCCTACGAGCAGTACTTC
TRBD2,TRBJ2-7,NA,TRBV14,CASSLLRLAGEQYF,TGTGCCAGCAGCCTCCTTAGACTAGCGGGGGAGCAGTACTTC
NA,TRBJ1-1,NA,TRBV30,CAWSAGLENTEAFF,TGTGCCTGGAGTGCAGGGCTAGAAAACACTGAAGCTTTCTTT
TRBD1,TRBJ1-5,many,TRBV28,CASRHTGGSQPQHF,TGTGCCAGCAGACATACAGGGGGAAGTCAGCCCCAGCATTTT
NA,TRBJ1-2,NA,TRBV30,CACVGLAHTF,TGTGCCTGCGTCGGGCTCGCCCACACCTTC
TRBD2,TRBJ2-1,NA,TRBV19,CASSIGLSGGPREQFF,TGTGCCAGTAGTATAGGTTTGAGCGGGGGACCCCGTGAGCAGTTCTTC
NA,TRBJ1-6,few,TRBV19,CASSIKGKGSYNSPLHF,TGTGCCAGTAGTATAAAGGGAAAGGGAAGCTATAATTCACCCCTCCACTTT
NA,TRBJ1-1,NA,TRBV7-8,CASSLDQGGEAFF,TGTGCCAGCAGCTTAGACCAGGGAGGTGAAGCTTTCTTT
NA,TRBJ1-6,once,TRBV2,CASSEVYYSDSPLHF,TGTGCCAGCAGTGAAGTGTATTACTCGGATTCACCCCTCCACTTT
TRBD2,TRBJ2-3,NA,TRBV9,CASSVGPGLAGVGDTQYF,TGTGCCAGCAGCGTAGGACCTGGGCTAGCGGGAGTTGGGGATACGCAGTATTTT
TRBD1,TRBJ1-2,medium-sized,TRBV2,CASSPTGSGYTF,TGTGCCAGCAGCCCGACAGGGTCTGGCTACACCTTC
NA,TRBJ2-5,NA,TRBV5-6,CASSFGPVQETQYF,TGTGCCAGCAGCTTTGGGCCAGTCCAAGAGACCCAGTACTTC
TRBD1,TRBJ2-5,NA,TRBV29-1,CSVRTGVETQYF,TGCAGCGTCCGAACAGGGGTGGAGACCCAGTACTTC
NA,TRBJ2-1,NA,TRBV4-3,CASSFSGTPGNEQFF,TGCGCCAGCAGCTTTTCCGGGACACCAGGGAATGAGCAGTTCTTC
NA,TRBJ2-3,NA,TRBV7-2,CASSLSGVTDTQYF,TGTGCCAGCAGCTTAAGTGGGGTCACAGATACGCAGTATTTT
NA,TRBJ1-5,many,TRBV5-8,CASSLEEPQHF,TGTGCCAGCAGCTTGGAGGAGCCCCAGCATTTT
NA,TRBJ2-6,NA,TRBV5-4,CASSLGISGANVLTF,TGTGCCAGCAGCTTGGGGATCTCTGGGGCCAACGTCCTGACTTTC
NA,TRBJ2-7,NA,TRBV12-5,CASGPTPYEQYF,TGTGCTAGTGGTCCCACCCCCTACGAGCAGTACTTC
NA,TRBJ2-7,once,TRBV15,CATSRYRDHSSYEQYF,TGTGCCACCAGCAGGTACCGGGATCACAGCTCCTACGAGCAGTACTTC
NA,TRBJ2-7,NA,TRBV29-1,CSVVGDEKGSYEQYF,TGCAGCGTTGTCGGTGATGAGAAGGGATCCTACGAGCAGTACTTC